Sequencing of this T cell receptor beta chain was carried out in a study of CD8+CD57+ T cells in acquired aplastic anemia. The CDR3 covers 16 residues. With 2 bases removed from V and 1 base from J, the gap between germline ends came to 15 bases. In germline, CDR1 is MNHEY, CDR2 SVGEGT. Profiling of TCR beta VDJ combinations and CDR3 sequences used genomic DNA as template. TCRdb reprocessed the reads via MiXCR and lists one record per CDR3 protein. The profile covers about 120,000 distinct CDR3 sequences, with under 60% appearing a single time and 29% taken by the ten largest. Previously, flow cytometry had revealed CD8+CD57+ cell expansion in the patients chosen for sequencing. Blood samples were obtained from patients who had received no prior therapy.

The rearrangement uses TRBV6-2 or TRBV6-3 and TRBJ2-7; the D is unclear. The receptor comes from a human donor with aplastic anemia. Sequencing was done on a sample of sorted CD4+, CD8+, or CD8+CD57+ T cells (not recorded which) from PBMCs. CDR3 nucleotides: TGTGCCAGCAGTTACCGGCCGCTAAGAACGTCCTACGAGCAGTACTTC. This codes for CASSYRPLRTSYEQYF.